Listed here are 26 T cell receptor beta chains from one sample, sequenced in a study of beta chain features in type 1 diabetes (dated by TCRdb to the late 2010s). Library method: the immunoSEQ multiplex PCR assay. The High Capacity cDNA Reverse Transcription Kit was used to reverse transcribe all of the isolated RNA, meaning that expressed TCRB transcripts were what got sequenced. TCRdb mirrors the immuneACCESS table, restricted to in-frame sequences. Some clones are absent from its copies; in checked studies, under half trace to an unresolved V gene, and the reason for the others is unknown. In this sample the table shows approximately 170,000 clones, 63% of which occur a single time. The top ten clonotypes cover roughly 0.092% of the sample. Study-wide conclusions, independent of this receptor: A moderate but significant shortening of TCRB CDR3 length was observed in type 1 diabetes patients in all four CD4+ subsets.

Antigen specificity for these receptors is unknown. The specimen was naive CD4+ T cells from blood. Per the publication, the cell subset or site label means: true naive CD4+ T cells. The source of these receptors is a man aged 25-45 years with type 1 diabetes.

This chain connects TRBV4-3 to TRBJ2-5, with D possibly being TRBD1 or TRBD2 (6 bases each). With 1 base removed from V and 1 base from J, the gap between germline ends came to 7 bases. The germline CDR1 and CDR2 sequences are LGHNA and YSLEER. The CDR3 is 14 amino acids. The CDR3 DNA sequence: TGCGCCAGCAGCCAAGGGGGGGCCCAAGAGACCCAGTACTTC. This gives the protein CASSQGGAQETQYF.

The CDR3 protein is CASSEWGTGHTGELFF. In nucleotides, the CDR3 is TGTGCCAGCAGTGAATGGGGGACAGGGCACACCGGGGAGCTGTTTTTT. The V call is TRBV25-1, the J call TRBJ2-2; 9 nucleotides match TRBD1. This CDR3 is built from 16 residues. Germline-derived CDR1 and CDR2 are MGHDK and SYGVNS. Trimming took 1 base from V and 3 from J; bases not matched to a gene: 3. Using reference TRBV25-1 and TRBJ2-2 for the parts outside the CDR3, the full variable domain is EADIYQTPRYLVIGTGKKITLECSQTMGHDKMYWYQQDPGMELHLIHYSYGVNSTEKGDLSSESTVSRIRTEHFPLTLESARPSHTSQYLCASSEWGTGHTGELFFGEGSRLTVL.

This clone was counted a few times. The chain joins TRBV5-1 to TRBJ2-1, with D uncertain. Trimming left V 0 bases short and J 6 bases short, with 7 bases between. CDR3 length equals 13 residues. CDR1 is SGHRS and CDR2 is YFSETQ in the germline V gene. The DNA for the CDR3 is TGCGCCAGCAGCTTGGAAGTGAGCAATGAGCAGTTCTTC. This gives the protein CASSLEVSNEQFF.

A single count supports this clone. The chain joins TRBV7-2 to TRBJ1-1, with a weak D call TRBD1 (5 bases). Trimming stripped 5 bases from V and 11 bases from J, with 12 bases between. CDR3 length equals 11 residues. CDR1 is SGHTA, CDR2 FQGNSA, per germline. The CDR3, as DNA: TGTGCCAGCAGCCGGTCGGAGGGGGCTTTCTTT. Its protein is CASSRSEGAFF.

J is TRBJ2-2 and V is TRBV29-1; 10 bases agree with TRBD1. This CDR3 has 17 residues. V lost 7 bases to trimming and J lost 3 bases; unmatched junction nucleotides: 14. In germline, CDR1 is SQVTM, CDR2 ANQGSEA. The CDR3 DNA sequence: TGCAGCGCTCTCCGGACAGGGGGAAGTCTACACACCGGGGAGCTGTTTTTT. It translates to CSALRTGGSLHTGELFF.

The CDR3 loop reads CASSSRNNEQFF. For the CDR3, the DNA is TGTGCCAGCAGTTCGCGGAACAATGAGCAGTTCTTC. The chain uses TRBV27 and TRBJ2-1; D call uncertain. Per the germline V gene, CDR1 is MNHEY and CDR2 is SMNVEV (reference sequence). The ends were cut back, 4 bases at V and 5 bases at J, with 6 bases in the middle. The CDR3 runs to 12 residues.

This chain uses TRBV30 with TRBJ1-6, with D maybe TRBD1 (6 bases). Per germline, CDR1 GTSNPN and CDR2 SVGIG (reference sequence). The CDR3 runs to 14 residues. V lost 4 bases and J 8 bases, leaving 15 bases between the germline ends. Here the CDR3 reads CAWNLAGADSPLHF. DNA of the CDR3: TGTGCCTGGAATCTTGCAGGGGCGGATTCACCCCTCCACTTT.

The V call is TRBV25-1, the J call TRBJ2-3; no reliable D call. The V end lost 5 bases, the J end lost 4 bases, and 7 bases lay between the germline ends. Looked up from germline, CDR1 is MGHDK and CDR2 is SYGVNS. CDR3 length: 12 residues. The CDR3 loop reads CASSRPADTQYF. The CDR3 DNA is TGTGCCAGCAGTCGCCCAGCAGATACGCAGTATTTT.

The rearrangement uses TRBV5-6 and TRBJ1-2; 7 bases are a match to TRBD1. The CDR3 length is 15 residues. The J segment lost 4 bases and the V segment lost 3 bases, leaving 9 bases of the junction unmatched. Germline V gene data show CDR1 as SGHDT and CDR2 as YYEEEE. Written as DNA, the CDR3 is TGTGCCAGCAGCTGGGGACAGCCATCTGGCTATGGCTACACCTTC. This translates into CASSWGQPSGYGYTF.

The chain recombines TRBV5-7 with TRBJ2-1, with a tentative D call TRBD2 (6 bases). TRBV5-7 is treated as an ORF (open reading frame) with a function not yet certain. V dropped 0 bases and J dropped 5 bases, with 24 bases sitting between them. The CDR3 covers 19 residues. CDR3 in DNA: TGTGCCAGCAGCTTGGCCGAGTTCGGGGGAGTAATCAACCACAATGAGCAGTTCTTC. Protein: CASSLAEFGGVINHNEQFF.

This clone was observed a handful of times. Other nucleotide sequences in the sample specify the same CDR3. V gene TRBV29-1 combines with J gene TRBJ1-1; 7 nucleotides align to TRBD1. CDR1 is SQVTM, CDR2 ANQGSEA, per germline. V lost 6 bases and J lost 0; bases outside the gene matches: 1. The CDR3 loop spans 12 amino acids. The CDR3 sequence: CSVGQLNTEAFF. The CDR3 DNA follows: TGCAGCGTGGGACAGTTGAACACTGAAGCTTTCTTT.

This sequence joins TRBV29-1 and TRBJ1-6; TRBD1 is a possible D gene (5 bases). Germline V gene data show CDR1 as SQVTM and CDR2 as ANQGSEA. The CDR3 extends over 12 amino acids. V was trimmed by 7 bases and J by 7 bases, leaving 11 bases between them. CDR3 sequence reads: CSAGSGNSPLHF. The CDR3 region has the DNA TGCAGCGCAGGGTCGGGCAATTCACCCCTCCACTTT.

Only a few counts were recorded for this clone. The V gene is TRBV11-2, the J gene TRBJ2-1; 9 nucleotides agree with TRBD1. The germline gives CDR1 SGHAT, CDR2 FQNNGV. The length of the CDR3 is 18 residues. After removal of 1 base from V and 3 bases from J, the junction contained 10 bases not matched to a gene. DNA of the CDR3: TGTGCCAGCAGCTTAGTAGCGTTGGGACAGGGACACTACAATGAGCAGTTCTTC. It is translated as CASSLVALGQGHYNEQFF.

This clone appeared a few times. This chain links TRBV25-1 with TRBJ1-3, with D unresolved. The CDR3 has 15 amino acids. V was cut by 1 base and J by 0 bases, with 7 bases left in between. Germline V gene lookup returns CDR1 MGHDK and CDR2 SYGVNS. The CDR3 coding sequence is TGTGCCAGCAGTGAATTTGTGAACTCTGGAAACACCATATATTTT. It yields the protein CASSEFVNSGNTIYF.

The chain recombines TRBV30 with TRBJ2-1; D is possibly TRBD1 or TRBD2 (5 bases each). In germline, CDR1 is GTSNPN, CDR2 SVGIG (reference sequence). Deletions cut 5 bases from V and 0 bases from J, with 14 bases between. The CDR3 spans 15 residues. The CDR3 spells CAWGLTGSSYNEQFF. CDR3 nucleotide sequence: TGTGCCTGGGGACTCACAGGTAGCTCCTACAATGAGCAGTTCTTC.

The chain is built from TRBV11-2 and TRBJ2-1; no definite D call. V lost 7 bases, J lost 5 bases, and 24 bases lay in between. The CDR3 covers 17 residues. In germline, CDR1 is SGHAT, CDR2 FQNNGV. As DNA, the CDR3 is TGTGCCAGCACCCTTATACGAGTGGGCCCGCGCCACAATGAGCAGTTCTTC. Translating it yields CASTLIRVGPRHNEQFF.

V is TRBV9 and J is TRBJ2-5, with no clear D. CDR3 size: 17 residues. The V gene's germline CDR1 is SGDLS and CDR2 YYNGEE. V lost 0 bases to trimming and J lost 4 bases, with 19 bases between them. CDR3 sequence reads: CASSVAGSLMGVETQYF. CDR3 sequence (DNA): TGTGCCAGCAGCGTAGCAGGCAGCTTGATGGGTGTAGAGACCCAGTACTTC. Full variable domain (rest looked up from reference TRBV9 and TRBJ2-5): DSGVTQTPKHLITATGQRVTLRCSPRSGDLSVYWYQQSLDQGLQFLIQYYNGEERAKGNILERFSAQQFPDLHSELNLSSLELGDSALYFCASSVAGSLMGVETQYFGPGTRLLVL.

This clone was seen only once. V gene TRBV7-2 combines with J gene TRBJ2-7, with a weak D call TRBD1 (6 bases). V gave up 2 bases and J gave up 0 bases, with 11 bases separating them. Looked up from germline, CDR1 is SGHTA and CDR2 is FQGNSA. The CDR3 totals 15 residues. The CDR3 loop is CASSLSADSSYEQYF. The CDR3 region has the DNA TGTGCCAGCAGCTTAAGTGCGGACAGCTCCTACGAGCAGTACTTC.

The genes are TRBV28 and TRBJ2-3, with a weak D call TRBD2 (5 bases). Trimming removed 4 bases from V and 4 bases from J, with 15 bases in between. Germline V gives CDR1 MDHEN, CDR2 SYDVKM. CDR3 length equals 15 residues. The CDR3 reads CASSSPAAGPDTQYF. The CDR3 DNA reads TGTGCCAGCAGTTCCCCCGCGGCGGGCCCAGATACGCAGTATTTT.

This clone was detected only a few times. The chain is built from TRBV29-1 and TRBJ2-7; D uncertain. Germline V gene data show CDR1 as SQVTM and CDR2 as ANQGSEA. V dropped 2 bases and J dropped 0 bases, with 8 bases sitting between them. The CDR3 extends over 13 amino acids. Here the CDR3 DNA reads TGCAGCGTTGAATGGCCCAGCTCCTACGAGCAGTACTTC. It codes for CSVEWPSSYEQYF.

V usage is TRBV10-3 and J usage is TRBJ1-6, with D perhaps matching TRBD1 (6 bases). The CDR3 length is 13 residues. The germline V and J ends were trimmed by 7 bases and 11 bases, with 15 bases remaining between them. Germline CDR1 and CDR2: ENHRY and SYGVKD. The CDR3 region is CAIMDSYDTPLHF. CDR3 coding DNA: TGTGCCATCATGGACAGCTATGATACACCCCTCCACTTT.

The CDR3 region has the DNA TGTGCCAGCAGCTTAGGCGGACTTGAAGAGACCCAGTACTTC. It specifies CASSLGGLEETQYF. The chain uses TRBV7-2 and TRBJ2-5; maybe TRBD2 (5 bases). Deletions cut 1 base from V and 3 bases from J, with 9 bases between. CDR3 size: 14 residues. The germline gives CDR1 SGHTA, CDR2 FQGNSA.

This clone was seen once. The chain employs TRBV29-1 and TRBJ2-3; D remains unclear. The CDR3 length is 15 residues. With 0 bases removed from V and 6 bases from J, the gap between germline ends came to 16 bases. Germline CDR1 SQVTM, CDR2 ANQGSEA. The CDR3 protein is CSVEDQPSADDTQYF. CDR3 DNA: TGCAGCGTTGAAGATCAACCAAGCGCGGACGATACGCAGTATTTT.

The chain recombines TRBV30 with TRBJ1-2, with a weak D call TRBD1 (5 bases). The germline V and J ends were trimmed by 1 base and 5 bases, with 8 bases remaining between them. The CDR3 is 12 residues long. CDR1 and CDR2 from the germline V gene are GTSNPN and SVGIG (reference sequence). CDR3 loop: CAWSAAGYGYTF. The CDR3 nucleotides read TGTGCCTGGAGTGCCGCAGGGTATGGCTACACCTTC.

This clone turned up a few times. This chain joins TRBV6-1 and TRBJ1-5, with 7 nucleotides matching TRBD1. CDR1 and CDR2 (germline): MNHNS, SASEGT. The CDR3 totals 14 residues. J was trimmed by 6 bases and V by 1 base; bases with no gene match: 3. The CDR3 DNA sequence: TGTGCCAGCAGTGAAGACAGGGGAACTCAGCCCCAGCATTTT. It codes for CASSEDRGTQPQHF.

This clone was observed once. The chain combines TRBV15 with TRBJ2-6; D gene ambiguous. This CDR3 spans 13 amino acids. Germline loops: CDR1 LNHNV, CDR2 YYDKDF (reference sequence). CDR3 loop: CPHSSTGANVLTF. CDR3 bases: TGTCCCCACTCTTCAACTGGGGCCAACGTCCTGACTTTC.